This note documents a single TCR beta chain sequence. Original processing notes: From reference gene primer amplification, estimates of nucleated cell counts were derived. Here immunoSEQ multiplex PCR was the method, and the copy in TCRdb shows in-frame clones only, minus some. That table is the source of V, J and clone size, and D and trimming were worked out from the DNA. The sample lists 65,000 to 85,000 clones, more than 80% occurring once. The sample originates from a study of blood T cell repertoires in COVID-19. At the level of the study: The United States, Italy and Spain provided the acute and convalescent COVID-19 samples. The cDNA or gDNA used as material had been derived from T cells, B-cell-depleted T cells, or PBMCs.

Sequenced input: peripheral blood. This TCR derives from a human donor in a cohort sampled during active COVID-19.

DNA for the CDR3: TGTGCCAGCAGTTACTCGGAACAGCCTGGAAACACCATATATTTT. Translation gives CASSYSEQPGNTIYF. This chain joins TRBV6-6 and TRBJ1-3; D remains ambiguous. CDR3 length equals 15 residues. The V and J ends lost 0 bases and 2 bases respectively, with 8 bases between them. CDR1 is MNHNY and CDR2 is SVGAGI in the germline V gene (reference sequence).